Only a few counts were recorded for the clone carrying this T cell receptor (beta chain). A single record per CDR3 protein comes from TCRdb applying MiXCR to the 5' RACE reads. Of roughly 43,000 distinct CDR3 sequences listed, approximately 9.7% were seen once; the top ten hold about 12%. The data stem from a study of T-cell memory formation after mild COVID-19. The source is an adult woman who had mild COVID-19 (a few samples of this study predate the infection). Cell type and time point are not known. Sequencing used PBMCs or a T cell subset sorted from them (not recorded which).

The CDR3 loop is CASSSDRGLEQYF. The CDR3 nucleotides read TGCGCCAGCAGCTCCGACAGGGGGCTCGAGCAGTACTTC. This rearrangement joins TRBV5-1 to TRBJ2-7, with TRBD1 identical over 10 bases. V lost 3 bases to trimming and J lost 6 bases; unmatched junction nucleotides: 3. This CDR3 comprises 13 residues. Looked up from germline, CDR1 is SGHRS and CDR2 is YFSETQ.